This TCR beta chain was identified in a study of spatial heterogeneity in lung cancer. This clonotype is categorized as medium-sized. Its antigen is unknown. As for time point: sample taken at primary tumor resection. Study-level results: It was found that expanded intratumoral alpha and beta TCR counts tracked tumor mutation counts.

TCRdb reprocessed the 5' RACE reads via MiXCR and lists one record per CDR3 protein. The sample consists of around 20,000 distinct CDR3 sequences, 6% to 9% of them appearing once. The specimen comprised lung tumor tissue, sampled at surgery. This sequence originates from a male donor with early-stage non-small cell lung cancer.

Here the CDR3 reads CSAYTGYTEAFF. The CDR3 nucleotides read TGCAGTGCTTATACAGGGTACACTGAAGCTTTCTTT. V usage is TRBV20-1 and J usage is TRBJ1-1, with D perhaps matching TRBD1 (6 bases). Germline values: CDR1 DFQATT, CDR2 SNEGSKA (reference sequence). V lost 5 bases and J lost 3, with 10 bases in between. The CDR3 has 12 residues.